This TCR beta chain was profiled in a study of cytomegalovirus exposure and HLA in healthy donors. Study results and caveats: The study recorded 150 to 200 TCR beta chains that were cytomegalovirus-associated. Among TCR sequences, most were rare, though some public TCRs appeared in many donors.

PCR involved 60 Vbeta and 13 Jbeta primers. The data were produced by immunoSEQ multiplex PCR, yet TCRdb's version contains in-frame clones alone and is incomplete. The table shows about 70,000 clones, with about 73% occurring only once. This clone was counted a single time. Antigen unknown. The V segment lost 7 bases and the J segment 0 bases; nucleotides outside the gene matches: 6. Germline CDR1 reads LNHDA; CDR2 reads SQIVND (reference sequence). The CDR3 runs 15 residues. The sequencing sample was made of PBMCs. This chain links TRBV19 with TRBJ1-5, with TRBD1 identical over 7 bases. The receptor's source is a woman aged 55-69 years in good health and CMV-seropositive. CDR3 DNA: TGTGCCAGTAACCGGGGACAGTATAGCAATCAGCCCCAGCATTTT. Protein: CASNRGQYSNQPQHF.